This entry concerns a single TCR beta chain. The antigen is undetermined. This CDR3 has 15 residues. Trimming stripped 5 bases from V and 1 base from J, with 12 bases between. Germline V gives CDR1 LGHNA, CDR2 YNFKEQ. These data belong to a study of regulatory T cells in long-lasting Graves disease. About the study: Treatment with antithyroid drugs for over 5 years, together with positive TSH receptor antibodies, meant persistent Graves' disease. Regarding the study as a whole: Persistent disease samples used TRBV28, TRBJ1-2 and TRBJ2-5 preferentially. Persistent Graves' patients showed a TCR diversity that was lower than that of newly diagnosed ones.

Assembly of TCR beta libraries relied on iRepertoire HTBI primers together with Arm-PCR of CDR3 regions. TCRdb reprocessed the multiplex PCR reads with MiXCR, giving one entry per CDR3 protein. The data hold roughly 400,000 distinct CDR3 sequences, with less than 25% observed a single time. Time point reported: persistent/refractory GD, antithyroid drugs over 5 years with positive TRAb. The TCR library was made from RNA that had been extracted from PBMCs in TRIzol. A peripheral blood sample, 7 to 9 milliliters in volume, was drawn into EDTA tubes. The V and J genes are TRBV4-2 and TRBJ2-1, with a possible D match to TRBD2 (6 bases). The sequences come from peripheral blood mononuclear cells (PBMCs), collected when the disease was refractory, from a patient treated with antithyroid drugs. The origin of this receptor is a female donor with Graves disease. CDR3 coding DNA: TGTGCCAGCAGCGCGGGATCCGAATCCTACAATGAGCAGTTCTTC. This sequence encodes CASSAGSESYNEQFF.